This T cell receptor beta chain is from a study of identical twins. The germline CDR1 and CDR2 sequences are DFQATT and SNEGSKA (reference sequence). V lost 2 bases to trimming and J lost 5 bases, with 15 bases between them. The CDR3 is 14 amino acids. A universal primer site was created by template switching, with the cDNA bearing unique molecular identifiers. TCRdb analysed the 5' RACE reads with MiXCR anew, one entry per CDR3 protein. The sample has about 300,000 distinct CDR3 sequences; approximately 13% are singletons. Study-wide results and limits: Conclusions came from cross-sectional statistical analysis, not from following the same donors.

With respect to this clonotype: What it recognizes is unknown.

Separately, the same data were catalogued under a study of yellow fever vaccine responses in identical twins.

The clonotype originates from a young woman in good health. The source material was CD8+ T cells sorted from blood. The V and J genes are TRBV20-1 and TRBJ1-2; D perhaps matches TRBD1 (6 bases). The CDR3 coding sequence is TGCAGTGCTAGACCAACGGACAGAGAGTATGGCTACACCTTC. This translates into CSARPTDREYGYTF.